Listed here are 30 T cell receptor beta chains from one sample, sequenced in a study of T cell changes during pregnancy in multiple sclerosis. Measured with immunoSEQ multiplex PCR; TCRdb has only the in-frame clones, and not every one. Of about 24,000 clones listed, 70% to 90% are singletons. Source: CD8+ T cells from peripheral blood mononuclear cells, taken in the first trimester of pregnancy. The receptor source for this set is a female donor in good health, enrolled as a control in a pregnancy study.

CDR3 sequence: CASSYGRGGKNEQFF. DNA of the CDR3: TGTGCCAGCAGTTACGGCCGGGGGGGGAAAAATGAGCAGTTCTTC. This chain connects TRBV6-5 to TRBJ2-1; 8 positions agree with TRBD2. The CDR3 spans 15 residues. V was clipped by 2 bases and J by 7 bases; unmatched bases: 7. Germline-derived CDR1 and CDR2 are MNHEY and SVGAGI.

This clone ranks as medium-sized. The V and J genes are TRBV15 and TRBJ1-5; tentative D call: TRBD1 (6 bases). The ends were cut back, 0 bases at V and 7 bases at J, with 13 bases in the middle. Germline CDR1 and CDR2: LNHNV and YYDKDF (reference sequence). This CDR3 spans 15 amino acids. CDR3 in amino acids: CATSRDKGVGQPQHF. CDR3 bases: TGTGCCACCAGCAGAGATAAGGGGGTAGGGCAGCCCCAGCATTTT.

V gene TRBV19 combines with J gene TRBJ2-7; 8 bases align to TRBD1. Germline lookup yields CDR1 LNHDA and CDR2 SQIVND (reference sequence). V trimming: 4 bases; J trimming: 3 bases; junction bases outside the gene matches: 5. The CDR3 contains 14 residues. CDR3 amino acids: CASSTGQGVYEQYF. The CDR3 DNA reads TGTGCCAGTAGTACTGGACAGGGCGTCTACGAGCAGTACTTC.

Concerning this clone itself: The germline gene is not matched at one end of the junction; a read error may be the cause. This rearrangement joins TRBV5-4 to TRBJ2-1, with a tentative D call TRBD2 (6 bases). In germline, CDR1 is SGHNT, CDR2 YYREEE (reference sequence). The CDR3 contains 15 residues. The CDR3 nucleotides are TGCGCCAGCAGCCCGCGACTAGGGATCTACAATGAGCAGTTCTTC. Translating gives CASSPRLGIYNEQFF. Combining the CDR3 with reference TRBV5-4 and TRBJ2-1 gives the whole variable domain ETGVTQSPTHLIKTRGQQVTLRCSSQSGHNTVSWYQQALGQGPQFIFQYYREEENGRGNFPPRFSGLQFPNYSSELNVNALELDDSALYLCASSPRLGIYNEQFFGPGTRLTVL.

V gene TRBV15 combines with J gene TRBJ2-1, with 7 bases fitting TRBD2. V lost 8 bases and J lost 9; bases outside the gene matches: 13. The CDR3 runs to 14 residues. Germline V gives CDR1 LNHNV, CDR2 YYDKDF (reference sequence). The CDR3 DNA reads TGTGCCACCGGCGGGGGTGCAGCTACAGGTGAGCAGTTCTTC. This sequence encodes CATGGGAATGEQFF.

The gene calls are TRBV20-1 and TRBJ2-5, with TRBD1 as a possible D gene (5 bases). Per germline, CDR1 DFQATT and CDR2 SNEGSKA (reference sequence). The V gene lost 2 bases and the J gene lost 13 bases, with 11 bases spanning the gap. The CDR3 is 10 amino acids. CDR3 coding DNA: TGCAGTGCTAGAAGGGGTTCGTTGTACTTC. It translates to CSARRGSLYF.

The chain has TRBV7-9 and TRBJ1-2; D gene unclear. CDR3 length: 16 amino acids. Between the trimmed V and J ends, which lost 1 base and 7 bases, there was a span of 19 bases. Per the germline V gene, CDR1 is SEHNR and CDR2 is FQNEAQ (reference sequence). The CDR3 spells CASSLGSAALSGGYTF. The DNA of the CDR3 is TGTGCCAGCAGCTTAGGTTCTGCGGCACTAAGCGGTGGCTACACCTTC.

The chain recombines TRBV7-9 with TRBJ2-3; a possible D gene is TRBD1 (5 bases). V was trimmed by 1 base and J by 4 bases, leaving 9 bases between them. Germline-derived CDR1 and CDR2 are SEHNR and FQNEAQ (reference sequence). This CDR3 comprises 14 residues. CDR3 sequence (DNA): TGTGCCAGCAGCTTAGTCCAGGGTGCAGATACGCAGTATTTT. Translated, it gives CASSLVQGADTQYF. Using reference TRBV7-9 and TRBJ2-3 for the parts outside the CDR3, the full variable domain is DTGVSQNPRHKITKRGQNVTFRCDPISEHNRLYWYRQTLGQGPEFLTYFQNEAQLEKSRLLSDRFSAERPKGSFSTLEIQRTEQGDSAMYLCASSLVQGADTQYFGPGTRLTVL.

The chain combines TRBV25-1 with TRBJ1-4, with a weak D call TRBD1 (5 bases). The CDR3 is 14 amino acids. The germline V gene encodes CDR1 MGHDK and CDR2 SYGVNS. V lost 3 bases and J lost 4, with 9 bases in between. CDR3 in DNA: TGTGCCAGCAGTGAGGAGGGACTTAATGAAAAACTGTTTTTT. It codes for CASSEEGLNEKLFF.

V usage is TRBV18 and J usage is TRBJ2-7, with a possible D match to TRBD1 (5 bases). The germline V and J ends were trimmed by 3 bases and 2 bases, with 11 bases remaining between them. CDR1 is KGHSH, CDR2 LQKENI, per germline. The CDR3 has 14 residues. The CDR3 DNA reads TGTGCCAGCTCACCCTTGGACAACCCCTACGAGCAGTACTTC. Its translation is CASSPLDNPYEQYF.

The chain joins TRBV27 to TRBJ1-6, with unresolved D. The CDR3 has 12 residues. Trimming took off 3 bases at V and 7 bases at J, with 4 bases between the two ends. CDR1 and CDR2 (germline): MNHEY, SMNVEV (reference sequence). The CDR3 coding sequence is TGTGCCAGCAGTTTTCTAAATTCACCCCTCCACTTT. Protein: CASSFLNSPLHF.

This sequence joins TRBV4-1 and TRBJ2-1; D is unclear. V was clipped by 0 bases and J by 5 bases, with 8 bases between them. CDR3 length equals 14 residues. Germline CDR1 and CDR2: MGHRA and YSYEKL. CDR3 in amino acids: CASSQDSGHNEQFF. CDR3 nucleotide sequence: TGCGCCAGCAGCCAAGACTCAGGTCACAATGAGCAGTTCTTC.

With respect to this clone: The same CDR3 can be traced to other DNA sequences in this sample. The J gene is TRBJ2-3, the V gene TRBV6-4, with D maybe TRBD2 (7 bases). With 0 bases removed from V and 3 bases from J, the gap between germline ends came to 10 bases. The CDR3 is 15 amino acids. Germline V CDR1 and CDR2: MRHNA, SNTAGT. The CDR3 protein is CASSDSGGGTDTQYF. The CDR3 DNA is TGTGCCAGCAGTGACTCAGGGGGGGGTACAGATACGCAGTATTTT.

This clone was detected a few times. This chain links TRBV5-8 with TRBJ2-1; D not resolved. This CDR3 contains 13 residues. Deletions cut 2 bases from V and 7 bases from J, with 10 bases between. CDR1 is SGHTS and CDR2 is YDEGEE in the germline V gene. The CDR3 sequence: CASSFPNGNEQFF. The CDR3, as DNA: TGTGCCAGCAGCTTCCCCAACGGGAATGAGCAGTTCTTC.

This sequence joins TRBV6-4 and TRBJ1-2; the D gene is possibly TRBD1 (5 bases). V gave up 5 bases and J gave up 4 bases, with 17 bases separating them. CDR1 MRHNA and CDR2 SNTAGT come from the germline V gene. The CDR3 length is 15 residues. The CDR3 nucleotides are TGTGCCAGCAGTCCCGACAGTATTGGGGCCTATGGCTACACCTTC. It encodes CASSPDSIGAYGYTF.

In this sample, this clone turned up once. The rearrangement joins TRBV9 to TRBJ2-1; D unresolved. Germline CDR1 SGDLS, CDR2 YYNGEE. Trimming took off 0 bases at V and 1 base at J, with 5 bases between the two ends. The CDR3 contains 14 residues. CDR3 nucleotides: TGTGCCAGCAGCGTAGAAATATCCTACAATGAGCAGTTCTTC. Translated, it gives CASSVEISYNEQFF.

The rearrangement joins TRBV11-2 to TRBJ2-7, with D maybe TRBD2 (6 bases). This CDR3 comprises 13 residues. Trimming left V 1 base short and J 7 bases short, with 11 bases between. CDR1 and CDR2 from the germline V gene are SGHAT and FQNNGV. The chain's CDR3 is CASSLGTGEEQYF. In nucleotides, the CDR3 is TGTGCCAGCAGCTTAGGAACGGGGGAGGAGCAGTACTTC. The whole variable domain, remainder taken from reference TRBV11-2 and TRBJ2-7, is EAGVAQSPRYKIIEKRQSVAFWCNPISGHATLYWYQQILGQGPKLLIQFQNNGVVDDSQLPKDRFSAERLKGVDSTLKIQPAKLEDSAVYLCASSLGTGEEQYFGPGTRLTVT.

This chain connects TRBV28 to TRBJ1-2, with D tentatively TRBD1 (5 bases). The V end lost 7 bases, the J end lost 4 bases, and 19 bases lay between the germline ends. Per germline, CDR1 MDHEN and CDR2 SYDVKM. The CDR3 contains 15 residues. Here the CDR3 reads CASISRVSGSYGYTF. The CDR3 DNA reads as TGTGCCAGCATTAGCAGGGTTTCGGGTTCCTATGGCTACACCTTC.

This clone appeared a few times. This sequence joins TRBV19 and TRBJ2-5, with D maybe TRBD2 (7 bases). Germline V gene data show CDR1 as LNHDA and CDR2 as SQIVND (reference sequence). This CDR3 comprises 16 residues. The V end lost 0 bases, the J end lost 1 base, and 12 bases lay between the germline ends. The CDR3 region has the DNA TGTGCCAGTAGTATAGACGCGGGGGCCCGCCAAGAGACCCAGTACTTC. Its protein is CASSIDAGARQETQYF.

The count of this clone is one. The chain has TRBV11-3 and TRBJ1-5; no definite D call. This CDR3 has 14 residues. Deletions cut 5 bases from V and 2 bases from J, with 10 bases between. In germline, CDR1 is SGHNT, CDR2 YENEEA. CDR3 sequence reads: CASSRREGNQPQHF. The DNA for the CDR3 is TGTGCCAGCAGCCGCCGGGAGGGCAATCAGCCCCAGCATTTT.

V and J are TRBV2 and TRBJ1-2; maybe TRBD1 (6 bases). The V and J ends lost 11 bases and 2 bases respectively, with 15 bases between them. Germline-derived CDR1 and CDR2 are SNHLY and FYNNEI. The CDR3 covers 13 residues. The CDR3 reads CAGVSRGNYGYTF. Written as DNA, the CDR3 is TGTGCCGGGGTCTCGAGGGGGAACTATGGCTACACCTTC.

The chain couples TRBV5-1 to TRBJ2-1; 9 positions agree with TRBD2. Losses at the gene ends were 4 bases for V and 3 bases for J; bases not matched to a gene: 5. The CDR3 covers 15 residues. Germline V gene data show CDR1 as SGHRS and CDR2 as YFSETQ. CDR3 sequence: CASSPLAGHYNEQFF. CDR3 sequence (DNA): TGCGCCAGCAGCCCCCTAGCGGGGCACTACAATGAGCAGTTCTTC.

This chain uses TRBV7-3 with TRBJ2-2; TRBD1 agrees at 8 bases. After removal of 5 bases from V and 8 bases from J, the junction contained 7 bases not matched to a gene. Per germline, CDR1 SGHTA and CDR2 FQGTGA. This CDR3 region has 14 residues. The CDR3 DNA reads as TGTGCCAGCAGCCGAGGACAGGGCACGGGGGAGCTGTTTTTT. The encoded protein is CASSRGQGTGELFF.

The gene calls are TRBV15 and TRBJ2-5; 8 bases agree with TRBD2. Looked up from germline, CDR1 is LNHNV and CDR2 is YYDKDF (reference sequence). This CDR3 is built from 14 residues. Trimming at V came to 3 bases and at J to 1 base, leaving 1 base not matched to a gene. CDR3 in DNA: TGTGCCACCAGCAGCGGGGGGGCCCAAGAGACCCAGTACTTC. Translating gives CATSSGGAQETQYF.

The J gene is TRBJ1-2, the V gene TRBV27; TRBD1 matches at 11 bases. Germline V lookup: CDR1 MNHEY, CDR2 SMNVEV (reference sequence). This CDR3 spans 14 amino acids. V shed 5 bases, J shed 2 bases, and the junction held 1 base outside the gene matches. CDR3 DNA sequence: TGTGCCAGCAGTCGGACAGGGGGCAACTATGGCTACACCTTC. Amino acids: CASSRTGGNYGYTF.

The V gene is TRBV7-2, the J gene TRBJ2-1; TRBD2 agrees at 8 bases. From germline, CDR1 is SGHTA and CDR2 FQGNSA. This CDR3 has 16 residues. The V gene end was trimmed by 5 bases and the J gene end by 1 base; junction bases not matched to a gene: 7. CDR3 DNA sequence: TGTGCCAGCAGCCGGGGGAGCGGGGGTTCCTACAATGAGCAGTTCTTC. It encodes CASSRGSGGSYNEQFF.

The chain combines TRBV7-9 with TRBJ1-4; 7 bases agree with TRBD1. Per the germline V gene, CDR1 is SEHNR and CDR2 is FQNEAQ (reference sequence). The CDR3 has 13 residues. V lost 5 bases and J lost 11; bases outside the gene matches: 8. In nucleotides, the CDR3 is TGTGCCAGCAGCCTACGCAGGGGGTGGAAACTGTTTTTT. It codes for CASSLRRGWKLFF.

The genes are TRBV10-3 and TRBJ2-3; the D gene is possibly TRBD2 (5 bases). The CDR3 covers 13 residues. Trimming took 7 bases from V and 12 from J, leaving 20 bases between them. Germline assignment: CDR1 ENHRY and CDR2 SYGVKD. As DNA, the CDR3 is TGTGCCATCATGCGGCAGTTGGACTTCAACCAGTATTTT. Encoded protein: CAIMRQLDFNQYF.

The chain employs TRBV19 and TRBJ1-1, with D possibly TRBD1 on 6 matching bases. This CDR3 has 11 residues. Germline V gene lookup returns CDR1 LNHDA and CDR2 SQIVND (reference sequence). The germline V and J ends were trimmed by 10 bases and 8 bases, with 14 bases remaining between them. CDR3 sequence: CATYRDLEAFF. CDR3 nucleotides: TGTGCCACCTACAGGGATTTAGAAGCTTTCTTT. Full variable domain (missing parts from reference TRBV19 and TRBJ1-1): DGGITQSPKYLFRKEGQNVTLSCEQNLNHDAMYWYRQDPGQGLRLIYYSQIVNDFQKGDIAEGYSVSREKKESFPLTVTSAQKNPTAFYLCATYRDLEAFFGQGTRLTVV.

The V gene is TRBV9, the J gene TRBJ1-5; D not certain. This CDR3 spans 15 amino acids. The ends were cut back, 4 bases at V and 6 bases at J, with 17 bases in the middle. Germline V gene data show CDR1 as SGDLS and CDR2 as YYNGEE. DNA for the CDR3: TGTGCCAGCAGCCTCACCGGGCGGGGTATTCAGCCCCAGCATTTT. Translating it yields CASSLTGRGIQPQHF.